The 20 T cell receptor beta chains in this list originate from one sample, sequenced in a study of blood T cell repertoires in COVID-19. Sequencing was performed with immunoSEQ multiplex PCR; in TCRdb, only in-frame clones are kept and a portion is missing. The table has 350,000 to 400,000 clones, roughly nine tenths seen once; the top ten hold about 2.7%. Sample: PBMCs or T cells enriched from blood (not recorded which). All receptors derive from a young woman who had recovered from COVID-19.

This rearrangement joins TRBV29-1 to TRBJ1-2; 7 bases are a match to TRBD1. Germline trimming cut 6 bases from V and 2 bases from J; bases unmatched to any gene: 6. CDR3 length: 13 amino acids. The germline CDR1 and CDR2 sequences are SQVTM and ANQGSEA. CDR3: CSVGQGENYGYTF. The CDR3 coding sequence is TGCAGCGTGGGGCAGGGGGAGAACTATGGCTACACCTTC.

The rearrangement joins TRBV27 to TRBJ2-7; weak D call: TRBD2 (6 bases). Trimming stripped 8 bases from V and 3 bases from J, with 17 bases between. The CDR3 is 14 residues long. The germline V gene has CDR1 MNHEY and CDR2 SMNVEV (reference sequence). The CDR3 reads CASGLSRGGYEQYF. The CDR3 nucleotides are TGTGCCAGCGGCCTTTCAAGGGGAGGCTACGAGCAGTACTTC.

V and J are TRBV6-1 and TRBJ2-3, with 10 bases aligning to TRBD2. The CDR3 totals 17 residues. The germline V gene has CDR1 MNHNS and CDR2 SASEGT. With 4 bases clipped from V and 3 bases from J, the junction kept 10 bases outside the gene matches. The CDR3 loop reads CASSGAKRGGLTDTQYF. Written as DNA, the CDR3 is TGTGCCAGCAGTGGAGCGAAGCGGGGGGGCCTGACAGATACGCAGTATTTT.

The chain links TRBV7-2 to TRBJ2-1; D perhaps matches TRBD2 (7 bases). This CDR3 has 14 residues. The germline V gene has CDR1 SGHTA and CDR2 FQGNSA. The V end lost 2 bases, the J end lost 8 bases, and 13 bases lay between the germline ends. The CDR3 is CASSLNGGADEQFF. In DNA, the CDR3 is TGTGCCAGCAGCTTAAATGGGGGGGCGGATGAGCAGTTCTTC.

This clone showed up just once. The V gene is TRBV19, the J gene TRBJ2-3; the D gene is possibly TRBD1 (5 bases). The V and J ends lost 5 bases and 0 bases respectively, with 12 bases between them. Looked up from germline, CDR1 is LNHDA and CDR2 is SQIVND (reference sequence). The CDR3 consists of 15 residues. The CDR3 nucleotides are TGTGCCAGTAGTCAGGACAACCCTAGCACAGATACGCAGTATTTT. Protein product: CASSQDNPSTDTQYF.

This clone showed up just once. The CDR3 nucleotides are TGTGCCAGCAGTGAAAGTGGGACAGATCAGCCCCAGCATTTT. Encoded protein: CASSESGTDQPQHF. V and J are TRBV2 and TRBJ1-5; TRBD1 matches at 7 bases. This CDR3 has 14 amino acids. In germline, CDR1 is SNHLY, CDR2 FYNNEI. The junction had 3 bases not matched to a gene; V was cut back by 2 bases and J by 5 bases.

The chain couples TRBV5-6 to TRBJ1-1; D remains unclear. V was cut by 4 bases and J by 0 bases, with 10 bases left in between. Looked up from germline, CDR1 is SGHDT and CDR2 is YYEEEE. The CDR3 runs to 14 residues. As DNA, the CDR3 is TGTGCCAGCAGCGCCTTTACTATGAACACTGAAGCTTTCTTT. Encoded protein: CASSAFTMNTEAFF. The full variable domain, its missing parts supplied by reference TRBV5-6 and TRBJ1-1, is DAGVTQSPTHLIKTRGQQVTLRCSPKSGHDTVSWYQQALGQGPQFIFQYYEEEERQRGNFPDRFSGHQFPNYSSELNVNALLLGDSALYLCASSAFTMNTEAFFGQGTRLTVV.

This rearrangement joins TRBV3-1 (or the pseudogene TRBV3-2) to TRBJ1-1, with D unclear. The CDR3 extends over 13 amino acids. Trimming pared 0 bases from V and 7 bases from J, leaving 9 bases between. Germline V gene data show CDR1 as LGHDT and CDR2 as YNNKEL (reference sequence). The CDR3 here is CASSQETGIEAFF. DNA for the CDR3: TGTGCCAGCAGCCAAGAAACCGGGATTGAAGCTTTCTTT.

This CDR3 is CATSRGGLGTYEQYF. CDR3 coding DNA: TGTGCCACCAGCAGAGGAGGTTTAGGAACCTACGAGCAGTACTTC. The J gene is TRBJ2-7, the V gene TRBV15; D is uncertain. The germline V and J ends were trimmed by 1 base and 2 bases, with 12 bases remaining between them. Germline assignment: CDR1 LNHNV and CDR2 YYDKDF (reference sequence). The CDR3 extends over 15 amino acids.

The gene calls are TRBV3-1 (or the pseudogene TRBV3-2) and TRBJ2-5; the match to TRBD2 covers 8 bases. This CDR3 region has 15 residues. Germline assignment: CDR1 LGHDT and CDR2 YNNKEL (reference sequence). With 4 bases clipped from V and 2 bases from J, the junction kept 6 bases outside the gene matches. CDR3 nucleotides: TGTGCCAGCAGCCTCCCCGGGACTAGGCAAGAGACCCAGTACTTC. The encoded protein is CASSLPGTRQETQYF.

CDR3 in amino acids: CASRGLAGASYEQYF. For the CDR3, the DNA is TGTGCCAGCAGGGGACTAGCGGGAGCTTCGTACGAGCAGTACTTC. The gene calls are TRBV2 and TRBJ2-7; 14 bases are a match to TRBD2. Germline V gene sequence: CDR1 SNHLY, CDR2 FYNNEI. This CDR3 contains 15 residues. J lost 4 bases, V lost 6 bases, and 5 bases had no gene match.

CDR3 coding DNA: TGTGCCAGCAGCTTCGACCGTGCTAGAGAGACCCAGTACTTC. Its protein product is CASSFDRARETQYF. The gene calls are TRBV7-9 and TRBJ2-5; no clear D. Trimming took 3 bases from V and 4 from J, leaving 12 bases between them. The CDR3 runs to 14 residues. Germline V gene data show CDR1 as SEHNR and CDR2 as FQNEAQ (reference sequence).

The chain employs TRBV27 and TRBJ2-7, with 11 bases aligning to TRBD2. Germline V gene sequence: CDR1 MNHEY, CDR2 SMNVEV (reference sequence). This CDR3 contains 15 residues. V trimming: 5 bases; J trimming: 2 bases; junction bases outside the gene matches: 5. CDR3 loop: CASSLTSGGTYEQYF. CDR3 DNA: TGTGCCAGCAGTCTCACTAGCGGGGGAACCTACGAGCAGTACTTC.

This rearrangement joins TRBV19 to TRBJ1-1; 8 bases align to TRBD1. The CDR3 is made up of 15 amino acids. J was trimmed by 4 bases and V by 3 bases; bases with no gene match: 7. Per the germline V gene, CDR1 is LNHDA and CDR2 is SQIVND (reference sequence). Here the CDR3 reads CASSIGTGSFTEAFF. As DNA, the CDR3 is TGTGCCAGTAGTATTGGGACAGGTTCTTTCACTGAAGCTTTCTTT.

This clone was seen a single time. The chain joins TRBV18 to TRBJ2-5; tentative D call: TRBD2 (6 bases). CDR3 length: 14 amino acids. Trimming took off 1 base at V and 7 bases at J, with 13 bases between the two ends. Germline V gives CDR1 KGHSH, CDR2 LQKENI. In nucleotides, the CDR3 is TGTGCCAGCTCACCACAGGCGGGGTCAGGGACCCAGTACTTC. Protein sequence: CASSPQAGSGTQYF.

The chain links TRBV5-4 to TRBJ1-2, with D unresolved. This CDR3 region has 13 residues. Germline-derived CDR1 and CDR2 are SGHNT and YYREEE (reference sequence). V gave up 0 bases and J gave up 7 bases, with 10 bases separating them. CDR3 in amino acids: CASSLDGVGGYTF. The DNA of the CDR3 is TGTGCCAGCAGCTTGGACGGGGTGGGTGGCTACACCTTC.

Concerning this clone: A much more abundant neighbour one base away suggests this may be a read error. The chain employs TRBV5-6 and TRBJ1-3; a weak D match, TRBD1 (5 bases). The CDR3 is 16 residues long. Germline V lookup: CDR1 SGHDT, CDR2 YYEEEE. The CDR3 protein is CASSLTDTAAGSTIYF. DNA for the CDR3: TGTGCCAGCAGCCTCACGGACACGGCGGCTGGAAGCACCATATATTTT.

The chain links TRBV28 to TRBJ2-7; D might be TRBD1 (5 bases). This CDR3 has 13 amino acids. V was pared by 6 bases and J by 9 bases, with 18 bases between. Germline loops: CDR1 MDHEN, CDR2 SYDVKM. The CDR3 spells CASSVQVVTTQYF. The CDR3 DNA reads TGTGCCAGCAGCGTACAGGTGGTGACAACGCAGTACTTC. The variable domain in full, with the rest retrieved from reference TRBV28 and TRBJ2-7, is DVKVTQSSRYLVKRTGEKVFLECVQDMDHENMFWYRQDPGLGLRLIYFSYDVKMKEKGDIPEGYSVSREKKERFSLILESASTNQTSMYLCASSVQVVTTQYFGPGTRLTVT.

The chain is built from TRBV5-6 and TRBJ2-3, with a possible D match to TRBD1 (5 bases). With 5 bases removed from V and 2 bases from J, the gap between germline ends came to 9 bases. This CDR3 is built from 13 residues. From germline, CDR1 is SGHDT and CDR2 YYEEEE. Here the CDR3 DNA reads TGTGCCAGCAGTACGGACATCACAGATACGCAGTATTTT. Translating it yields CASSTDITDTQYF.

The chain has TRBV27 and TRBJ2-1; D is uncertain. The germline gives CDR1 MNHEY, CDR2 SMNVEV (reference sequence). V was trimmed by 6 bases and J by 2 bases, leaving 11 bases between them. The CDR3 covers 14 residues. The CDR3 spells CASSLPGPYNEQFF. CDR3 bases: TGTGCCAGCAGCCTCCCAGGTCCCTACAATGAGCAGTTCTTC.